This T cell receptor beta chain is drawn from a study of blood T cell repertoires in COVID-19 (TCRdb year 2020). As for the study more broadly: Collaborator samples came from the United States, Italy and Spain and covered acute and convalescent phases of COVID-19. The material from the prospective study consisted of cDNA or gDNA derived from T cells, B-cell-depleted T cells, or PBMCs. Subjects who had been exposed to COVID-19, were actively infected with it, or had recovered from it provided the deeply sampled blood TCRbeta repertoires that made up the dataset. The repertoires were made available in a free public database intended to serve as a resource for research on the immune response to SARS-CoV-2. Samples were obtained from the ongoing ImmuneRACE study (first 160 participants) and from 1,254 subjects provided by 6 global collaborators. The sample metadata nearly always contained a de-identified subject ID, COVID-19 status, age in years and sex. Where HLA class I and class II types were available, the types were taken from metadata supplied by the sample provider, not from assay-based typing.

The immunoSEQ Assay, a bias-controlled multiplex PCR, was used to amplify TCRbeta CDR3 regions from genomic DNA. Regarding the original processing steps: Within the assay, amplification of reference gene primers was used to estimate how many nucleated cells each sample contained. To quantify the absolute abundance of each unique TCRbeta CDR3 rearrangement, sequence reads were collapsed and filtered. Productive Simpson clonality was computed per sample as the square root of Simpson's diversity index over productive rearrangements. In TCRdb, the immuneACCESS table is reduced to in-frame sequences with V and J assigned. These tables do not hold every clone; where another copy was compared, an unresolved V gene accounts for under half, and the others remain unexplained. The V and J calls and clone size were taken over from that table, and D and trimming were inferred from the DNA. This sample has around 41,000 clones in its table, and around 88% of those were observed once. The biggest ten clones account for less than 55% of the sample.

Study-wide conclusions, independent of this receptor: How much clinical and demographic metadata was included differed by source and by participant, and the metadata was provided uncurated.

CDR3 length: 14 amino acids, cysteine to phenylalanine. Left in the record is the CDR3 DNA by itself, 42 bases read in frame from the first base. Trimming takes 1 base from V and 0 bases from J, and the germline ends sit 4 bases apart. CDR1 MDHEN and CDR2 SYDVKM were looked up in the germline V gene. Whole blood was collected in K2EDTA tubes by collaborating institutions according to the institutions' own protocols. For TCRbeta analysis, collaborators shipped samples in one of three forms: frozen whole blood, isolated PBMCs, or DNA extracted from either of those sample types. About this clone itself: Its antigen is not yet known. Within one base of it there is no much larger clone, and no base qualities were kept. This sample also contains other DNA sequences that code for the same CDR3.

Sequenced: peripheral blood. The chain is made from TRBV28 and TRBJ1-3, with no confidently assigned D gene. This sequence was found in a woman aged 80 or older with active or convalescent COVID-19. The DNA sequence reads TGTGCCAGCAGTTTATCAAACTCTGGAAACACCATATATTTT. Translated, it reads CASSLSNSGNTIYF.